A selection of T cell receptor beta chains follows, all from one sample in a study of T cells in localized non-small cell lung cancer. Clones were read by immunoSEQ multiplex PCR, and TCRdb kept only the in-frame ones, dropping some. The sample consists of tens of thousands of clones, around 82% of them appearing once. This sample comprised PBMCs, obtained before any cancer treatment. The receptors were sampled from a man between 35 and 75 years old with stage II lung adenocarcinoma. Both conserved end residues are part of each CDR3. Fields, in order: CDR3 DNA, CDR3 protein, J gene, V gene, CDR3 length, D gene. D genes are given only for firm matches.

CDR3 DNA: TGTGCCAGCAGCTTTTCGGACGTATCCAAAAACATTCAGTACTTC; CDR3 protein: CASSFSDVSKNIQYF; J gene: TRBJ2-4; V gene: TRBV11-3; CDR3 length: 15; D gene: .
CDR3 DNA: TGTGCCAGCTCACCAACATCCGGGGTTCCCCTCCACTTT; CDR3 protein: CASSPTSGVPLHF; J gene: TRBJ1-6; V gene: TRBV18; CDR3 length: 13; D gene: .
CDR3 DNA: TGTGCCACCCGGGACAGGGGGCAAGGGCTAGCCAAAAACATTCAGTACTTC; CDR3 protein: CATRDRGQGLAKNIQYF; J gene: TRBJ2-4; V gene: TRBV19; CDR3 length: 17; D gene: TRBD1
CDR3 DNA: TGTGCCAGTAGTATGGGACAACTTTTAGCTACAGATACGCAGTATTTT; CDR3 protein: CASSMGQLLATDTQYF; J gene: TRBJ2-3; V gene: TRBV19; CDR3 length: 16; D gene: .
CDR3 DNA: TGTGCCAGCAGCACTACAGACTCTGGAAACACCATATATTTT; CDR3 protein: CASSTTDSGNTIYF; J gene: TRBJ1-3; V gene: TRBV6-5; CDR3 length: 14; D gene: .
CDR3 DNA: TGTGCCAGTAGTATCCAACTAGCGGGGCACAATGAGCAGTTCTTC; CDR3 protein: CASSIQLAGHNEQFF; J gene: TRBJ2-1; V gene: TRBV19; CDR3 length: 15; D gene: TRBD2
CDR3 DNA: TGTGCCAGCAGCCCACCAGGGGCGAGAGGAGATACGCAGTATTTT; CDR3 protein: CASSPPGARGDTQYF; J gene: TRBJ2-3; V gene: TRBV7-2; CDR3 length: 15; D gene: .
CDR3 DNA: TGCGCCAGCAGCCTACCCCAAGAGACCCAGTACTTC; CDR3 protein: CASSLPQETQYF; J gene: TRBJ2-5; V gene: TRBV5-1; CDR3 length: 12; D gene: .
CDR3 DNA: TGTGCCAGCAATCCCGGCCCGGTGGGCGCCGGGGAGCTGTTTTTT; CDR3 protein: CASNPGPVGAGELFF; J gene: TRBJ2-2; V gene: TRBV6-5; CDR3 length: 15; D gene: .
CDR3 DNA: TGTGCCAGCAGCAAAGACCACGGGGTCGAGGGGGCTCAGAACATTCAGTACTTC; CDR3 protein: CASSKDHGVEGAQNIQYF; J gene: TRBJ2-4; V gene: TRBV21-1; CDR3 length: 18; D gene: .
CDR3 DNA: TGTGCCTGGAGTGAAGGGGGCAGTAATTCACCCCTCCACTTT; CDR3 protein: CAWSEGGSNSPLHF; J gene: TRBJ1-6; V gene: TRBV30; CDR3 length: 14; D gene: TRBD1
CDR3 DNA: TGCGCCAGCAGCCAGCAACTAGCGGGAGGGCCGGCCGGGGAGCTGTTTTTT; CDR3 protein: CASSQQLAGGPAGELFF; J gene: TRBJ2-2; V gene: TRBV4-3; CDR3 length: 17; D gene: TRBD2
CDR3 DNA: TGCGCCAGCAGCTTGGGACCGGACACTGAAGCTTTCTTT; CDR3 protein: CASSLGPDTEAFF; J gene: TRBJ1-1; V gene: TRBV5-1; CDR3 length: 13; D gene: .
CDR3 DNA: TGTGCCAGCACCCCGGGACTAGCGGGGGGAAGCATAGATACGCAGTATTTT; CDR3 protein: CASTPGLAGGSIDTQYF; J gene: TRBJ2-3; V gene: TRBV6-4; CDR3 length: 17; D gene: TRBD2
CDR3 DNA: TGTGCCAGCAGCGTAGATCCTAGCGGGGGATCTCGGGATACGCAGTATTTT; CDR3 protein: CASSVDPSGGSRDTQYF; J gene: TRBJ2-3; V gene: TRBV9; CDR3 length: 17; D gene: TRBD2
CDR3 DNA: TGTGCTAGTGGTTTGGCGGAGACCCAGTACTTC; CDR3 protein: CASGLAETQYF; J gene: TRBJ2-5; V gene: TRBV12-5; CDR3 length: 11; D gene: .